The rows below give T cell receptor beta chains drawn from one sample of a study of shared clonotypes between healthy human individuals. Data came from immunoSEQ multiplex PCR; TCRdb stores just in-frame clones and leaves some out. This table has around 1.4 million clones, around 98.5% appearing once. Specimen: naive CD4+ T cells sorted from blood. The receptors shown here come from a man aged 25-45 years in good health. The CDR3 runs from the conserved cysteine through the conserved F or W. D genes are given only for firm matches. Only part of the rows carry a size: once, few, many, or a class if the clone is expanded.

>TRBV20-1|NA|NA|10|TRBJ2-7
TGCAGTGCTGGTAACTACGAGCAGTACTTC
CSAGNYEQYF
>TRBV30|NA|TRBD1|15|TRBJ1-2
TGTGCCTGGAGTGTACTTGCAGGGGGCATCTATGGCTACACCTTC
CAWSVLAGGIYGYTF
>TRBV9|NA|NA|15|TRBJ1-3
TGTGCCAGCAGCGTAGCCCCCGGGGTTGGAAACACCATATATTTT
CASSVAPGVGNTIYF
>TRBV29-1|NA|NA|12|TRBJ2-1
TGCAGCGTGCCGACTGCCTACAATGAGCAGTTCTTC
CSVPTAYNEQFF
>TRBV10-2|NA|TRBD2|17|TRBJ2-3
TGCGCCAGCAGTGAAAGGGTCCTAGCGGGAGTGGTAGATACGCAGTATTTT
CASSERVLAGVVDTQYF
>TRBV29-1|NA|NA|15|TRBJ1-4
TGCAGCGTTGAAGAGGATCGGACCTATGGGGAAAAACTGTTTTTT
CSVEEDRTYGEKLFF
>TRBV25-1|NA|TRBD1|12|TRBJ1-2
TGTGCCAGCACGGGACAGGACTATGGCTACACCTTC
CASTGQDYGYTF
>TRBV5-1|NA|NA|15|TRBJ2-3
TGCGCCAGCAGCTTAGTCCAGGGCGCGACAGATACGCAGTATTTT
CASSLVQGATDTQYF
>TRBV5-4|NA|TRBD1|14|TRBJ2-7
TGTGCCAGCAGACCTGGACAGGGGTCTTTAAAGCAGTACTTC
CASRPGQGSLKQYF
>TRBV11-1|once|NA|15|TRBJ2-5
TGTGCCAGCAGCTCCGGTAGAACTATGAAAGAGACCCAGTACTTC
CASSSGRTMKETQYF
>TRBV9|once|NA|15|TRBJ1-1
TGTGCCAGCAGCGTAGGGTCTCAGGGAGGGACTGAAGCTTTCTTT
CASSVGSQGGTEAFF
>TRBV7-9|NA|NA|12|TRBJ2-7
TGTGCCAGCAGCATAGCTACCTACGAGCAGTACTTC
CASSIATYEQYF
>TRBV5-1|NA|NA|14|TRBJ2-7
TGCGCCAGCAAGGGGGCGGGGGCTTCCTACGAGCAGTACTTC
CASKGAGASYEQYF
>TRBV18|NA|NA|15|TRBJ1-2
TGTGCCAGCTCACCATCAGCCCTTGGGGACTATGGCTACACCTTC
CASSPSALGDYGYTF
>TRBV7-9|NA|NA|13|TRBJ2-7
TGTGCCAGCAGCTTAGAGGGCGGGACGGCGCAGTACTTC
CASSLEGGTAQYF
>TRBV7-2|NA|TRBD2|18|TRBJ2-1
TGTGCCAGCAGCTTAAGACGATGGCGGGAGGACTCCTACAATGAGCAGTTCTTC
CASSLRRWREDSYNEQFF
>TRBV10-2|NA|NA|13|TRBJ2-1
TGCGCCAGCAGTGAGCAGACCTACAATGAGCAGTTCTTC
CASSEQTYNEQFF
>TRBV28|NA|TRBD1|13|TRBJ1-2
TGTGCCAGCAGTGGGGACAGGATCTATGGCTACACCTTC
CASSGDRIYGYTF
>TRBV9|NA|NA|15|TRBJ2-3
TGTGCCAGCAGCGTAGAGGCTTCGAGGTGGGATACGCAGTATTTT
CASSVEASRWDTQYF
>TRBV5-1|NA|TRBD1|16|TRBJ2-3
TGCGCCAGCAGCGCAAACAGGGGCCAGAGCACAGATACGCAGTATTTT
CASSANRGQSTDTQYF
>TRBV4-1|NA|NA|14|TRBJ2-4
TGCGCCAGCAGCCAAGATAGGAACAAAAACATTCAGTACTTC
CASSQDRNKNIQYF
>TRBV9|NA|NA|14|TRBJ1-3
TGTGCCAGCAGTGAGGTAGTCTCTGGAAACACCATATATTTT
CASSEVVSGNTIYF
>TRBV11-3|NA|NA|13|TRBJ2-5
TGTGCCAGCAGCTTGGACCCCGAAGAGACCCAGTACTTC
CASSLDPEETQYF
>TRBV7-9|NA|TRBD1|16|TRBJ1-5
TGTGCCAGCAGCTCCCAAGGTGGCAGGGGGAACCAGCCCCAGCATTTT
CASSSQGGRGNQPQHF
>TRBV7-8|NA|NA|12|TRBJ1-1
TGTGCCAGCAGCTTAGCGACAGCCGAAGCTTTCTTT
CASSLATAEAFF
>TRBV5-1|NA|NA|16|TRBJ2-2
TGCGCCAGCAGCTTATTAGGGCCCATGAACACCGGGGAGCTGTTTTTT
CASSLLGPMNTGELFF
>TRBV4-3|NA|NA|15|TRBJ2-2
TGCGCCAGCAGCCAAGAGCGGGAAGTGGCCGGGGAGCTGTTTTTT
CASSQEREVAGELFF
>TRBV7-8|NA|NA|14|TRBJ2-1
TGTGCCAGCAGCCCGAGCGAATCCAGCGATGAGCAGTTCTTC
CASSPSESSDEQFF
>TRBV19|NA|NA|14|TRBJ1-4
TGTGCCAGTAGGAACGACAGAGGTAATGAAAAACTGTTTTTT
CASRNDRGNEKLFF
>TRBV4-3|NA|NA|14|TRBJ1-1
TGCGCCAGCAGCCAGAAACAGGGGAACACTGAAGCTTTCTTT
CASSQKQGNTEAFF
>TRBV6-1|NA|NA|13|TRBJ2-7
TGTGCCAGCAGCCAGAGGGGACCCTACGAGCAGTACTTC
CASSQRGPYEQYF
>TRBV28|NA|NA|16|TRBJ2-6
TGTGCCATCGGGACTGGCAGGATTCCTGGGGCCAACGTCCTGACTTTC
CAIGTGRIPGANVLTF
>TRBV7-6|NA|TRBD1|15|TRBJ1-1
TGTGCCAGCAGCCCAACAGGGGGCATGAACACTGAAGCTTTCTTT
CASSPTGGMNTEAFF
>TRBV19|NA|NA|14|TRBJ2-2
TGTGCCAGTAGTACCGGACTTTTCACCGGGGAGCTGTTTTTT
CASSTGLFTGELFF
>TRBV7-2|NA|TRBD2|15|TRBJ2-1
TGTGCCAGCAGCTTAGCGCGCGGGGGCTACAATGAGCAGTTCTTC
CASSLARGGYNEQFF
>TRBV18|NA|NA|14|TRBJ2-1
TGTGCCAGCTCACCTCGAAGCTCCTACAATGAGCAGTTCTTC
CASSPRSSYNEQFF
>TRBV28|NA|NA|14|TRBJ1-1
TGTGCCAGCAGTTCCCAAGGACGGAGCGCAGAAGCTTTCTTT
CASSSQGRSAEAFF
>TRBV5-6|NA|TRBD1|15|TRBJ2-7
TGTGCCAGCAGGCGACAGGGACGCTTGACGGGCGAGCAGTACTTC
CASRRQGRLTGEQYF
>TRBV20-1|NA|NA|11|TRBJ2-1
TGCAGTGCCAACCAGGGTAGTGAGCAGTTCTTC
CSANQGSEQFF
>TRBV28|NA|NA|15|TRBJ2-7
TGTGCCAGCAGTTTATTAGCAGGACTCGGGAGCGAGCAGTACTTC
CASSLLAGLGSEQYF
>TRBV9|NA|NA|16|TRBJ2-3
TGTGCCAGCAGCCCAACCGCCCGGGAAAGCCACCATACGCAGTATTTT
CASSPTARESHHTQYF
>TRBV30|NA|NA|13|TRBJ2-7
TGTGCCTGGAATCAGTTTTTCACCTACGAGCAGTACTTC
CAWNQFFTYEQYF
>TRBV28|NA|TRBD2|17|TRBJ2-5
TGTGCCAGCAGTCCCTTAGCGGGAGTTACCCAACGGGAGACCCAGTACTTC
CASSPLAGVTQRETQYF
>TRBV7-9|NA|TRBD2|15|TRBJ2-1
TGTGCCAGCAGCCATAGAGCGGGAGCCCACAATGAGCAGTTCTTC
CASSHRAGAHNEQFF
>TRBV7-2|NA|TRBD1|14|TRBJ2-7
TGTGCCAGCAGCCCGCGTGGGACAGGCTACGAGCAGTACTTC
CASSPRGTGYEQYF
>TRBV5-1|NA|NA|14|TRBJ1-1
TGCGCCAGCAGCTTGGAATGGGGGTCCGCTGAAGCTTTCTTT
CASSLEWGSAEAFF
>TRBV28|NA|NA|14|TRBJ2-7
TGTGCCAGCAGTTTATCCGGCAGGCCCTACGAGCAGTACTTC
CASSLSGRPYEQYF
>TRBV9|NA|NA|14|TRBJ2-1
TGTGCCAGCAGCGTAGCTACGGGGGAAAGTGCGCAGTTCTTC
CASSVATGESAQFF
>TRBV5-4|once|TRBD2|15|TRBJ2-1
TGTGCCAGCAGCTCTAGGACTAGCGGGAAAAGTGAGCAGTTCTTC
CASSSRTSGKSEQFF
>TRBV29-1|once|NA|12|TRBJ2-5
TGCAGCGTTGATGGTTTTAAAGAGACCCAGTACTTC
CSVDGFKETQYF
>TRBV27|NA|NA|15|TRBJ2-7
TGTGCCAGCAGCCTTTTGGGGATCCACTCCTACGAGCAGTACTTC
CASSLLGIHSYEQYF
>TRBV5-1|once|TRBD2|16|TRBJ2-1
TGCGCCAGCAGCTTGGGCGGACTAGCGGCCTACAATGAGCAGTTCTTC
CASSLGGLAAYNEQFF
>TRBV6-5|NA|NA|15|TRBJ2-7
TGTGCCAGCAGTTACACGACACCGACCAAATACGAGCAGTACTTC
CASSYTTPTKYEQYF
>TRBV7-9|NA|NA|13|TRBJ1-1
TGTGCCAGCAGCACTAAACAGGTCACTGAAGCTTTCTTT
CASSTKQVTEAFF
>TRBV5-6|once|TRBD2|14|TRBJ2-5
TGTGCCAGCAGTCGGACTAGCGGGAGTGGTGCCCAGTACTTC
CASSRTSGSGAQYF
>TRBV27|NA|TRBD2|21|TRBJ2-5
TGTGCCAGCAGGCGCGAACGAACCGGGACTAGCGGGAGCCCGAGACAAGAGACCCAGTACTTC
CASRRERTGTSGSPRQETQYF